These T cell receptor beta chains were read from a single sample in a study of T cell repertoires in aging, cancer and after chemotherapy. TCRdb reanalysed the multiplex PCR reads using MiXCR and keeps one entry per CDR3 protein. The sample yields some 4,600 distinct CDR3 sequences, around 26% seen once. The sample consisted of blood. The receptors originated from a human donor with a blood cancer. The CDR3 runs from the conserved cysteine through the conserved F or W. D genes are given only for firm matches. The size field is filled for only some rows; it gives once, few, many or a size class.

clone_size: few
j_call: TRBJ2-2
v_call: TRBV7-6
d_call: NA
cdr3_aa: CASSPQFTGELFF
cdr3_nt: TGTGCCAGCAGCCCCCAGTTCACCGGGGAGCTGTTTTTT

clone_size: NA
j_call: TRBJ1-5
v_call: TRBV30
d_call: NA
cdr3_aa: CACKWGVQPQHF
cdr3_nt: TGTGCCTGTAAGTGGGGGGTTCAGCCCCAGCATTTT

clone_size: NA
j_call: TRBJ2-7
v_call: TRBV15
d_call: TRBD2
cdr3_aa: CATSTKRGAYEQYF
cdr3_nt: TGTGCCACCAGCACCAAGCGGGGGGCCTACGAGCAGTACTTC

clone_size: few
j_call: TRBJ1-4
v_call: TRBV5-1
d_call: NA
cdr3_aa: CASSSTTSTNEKLFF
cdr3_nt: TGCGCCAGCAGCTCTACGACTTCAACTAATGAAAAACTGTTTTTT

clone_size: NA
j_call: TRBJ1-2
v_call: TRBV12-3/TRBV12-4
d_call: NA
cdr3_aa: CASSLQGYGYTF
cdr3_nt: TGTGCCAGCAGTTTACAGGGCTATGGCTACACCTTC

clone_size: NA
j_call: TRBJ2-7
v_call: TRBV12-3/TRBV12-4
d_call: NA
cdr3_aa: CASSFGTESYEQYF
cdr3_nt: TGTGCCAGCAGTTTTGGGACGGAGTCCTACGAGCAGTACTTC

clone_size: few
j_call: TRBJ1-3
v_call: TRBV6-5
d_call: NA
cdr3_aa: CASSEGYSGNTIYF
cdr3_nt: TGTGCCAGCAGTGAAGGGTACTCTGGAAACACCATATATTTT

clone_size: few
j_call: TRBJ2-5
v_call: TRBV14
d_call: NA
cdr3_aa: CASSQGLGRTQYF
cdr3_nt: TGTGCCAGCAGCCAAGGATTGGGCCGGACCCAGTACTTC

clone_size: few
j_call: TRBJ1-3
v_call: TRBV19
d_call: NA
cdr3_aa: CASSKGRNTIYF
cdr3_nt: TGTGCCAGCTCAAAGGGGCGAAACACCATATATTTT

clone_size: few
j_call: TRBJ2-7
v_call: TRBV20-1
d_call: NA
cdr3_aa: CSAVYEQYF
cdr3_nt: TGCAGTGCCGTCTACGAGCAGTACTTC

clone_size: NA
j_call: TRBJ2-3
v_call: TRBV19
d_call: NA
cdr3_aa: CASKYGASVTDTQYF
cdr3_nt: TGTGCCAGTAAATATGGGGCCAGTGTCACAGATACGCAGTATTTT

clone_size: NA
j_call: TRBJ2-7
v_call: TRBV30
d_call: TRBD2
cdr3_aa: CAWSRGGWEQYF
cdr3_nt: TGTGCCTGGAGCCGGGGGGGTTGGGAGCAGTACTTC

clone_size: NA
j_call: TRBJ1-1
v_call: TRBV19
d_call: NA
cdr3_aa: CASSPKGGQGTEAFF
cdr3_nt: TGTGCCAGTAGTCCAAAGGGGGGGCAGGGCACTGAAGCTTTCTTT

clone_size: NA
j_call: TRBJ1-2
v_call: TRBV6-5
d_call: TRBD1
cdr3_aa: CASRPAGTGYGYTF
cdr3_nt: TGTGCCAGCAGGCCTGCGGGGACAGGGTATGGCTACACCTTC

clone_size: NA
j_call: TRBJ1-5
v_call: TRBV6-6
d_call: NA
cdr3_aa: CASNRVDQPQHF
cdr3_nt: TGTGCCAGCAACCGGGTTGATCAGCCCCAGCATTTT

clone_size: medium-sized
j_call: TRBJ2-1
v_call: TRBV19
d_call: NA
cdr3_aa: CASTVTGSFYNEQFF
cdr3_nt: TGTGCCAGTACCGTTACCGGGAGTTTCTACAATGAGCAGTTCTTC

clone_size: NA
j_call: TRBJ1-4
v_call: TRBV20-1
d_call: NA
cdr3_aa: CSAQNAEGNEKLFF
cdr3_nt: TGCAGTGCGCAGAACGCGGAGGGCAATGAAAAACTGTTTTTT

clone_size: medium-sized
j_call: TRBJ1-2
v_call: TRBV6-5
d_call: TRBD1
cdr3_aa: CASSTRTGRASGYTF
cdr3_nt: TGTGCCAGCAGTACCCGGACAGGGCGGGCCTCCGGCTACACCTTC

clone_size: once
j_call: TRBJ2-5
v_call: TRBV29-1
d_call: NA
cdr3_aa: CSFELRQETQYF
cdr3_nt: TGCAGCTTTGAATTAAGACAAGAGACCCAGTACTTC

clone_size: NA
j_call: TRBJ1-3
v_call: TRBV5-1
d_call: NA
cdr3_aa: CASSLGPLRNSGNTIYF
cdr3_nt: TGCGCCAGCAGCTTGGGGCCGCTACGGAACTCTGGAAACACCATATATTTT

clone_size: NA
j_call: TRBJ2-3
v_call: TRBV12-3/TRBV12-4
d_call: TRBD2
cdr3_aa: CASSRSGRARTDTQYF
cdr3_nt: TGTGCCAGCAGCCGTAGCGGGAGGGCCCGGACAGATACGCAGTATTTT

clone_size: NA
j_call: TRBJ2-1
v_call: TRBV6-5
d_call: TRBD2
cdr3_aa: CASSSTSDFNEQFF
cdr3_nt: TGTGCCAGCTCATCCACTAGCGATTTCAATGAGCAGTTCTTC

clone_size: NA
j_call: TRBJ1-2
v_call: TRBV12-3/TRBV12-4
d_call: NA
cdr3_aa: CASRVSSGREFEGYTF
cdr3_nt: TGTGCCAGCAGAGTTTCGAGCGGACGAGAATTCGAGGGCTACACCTTC

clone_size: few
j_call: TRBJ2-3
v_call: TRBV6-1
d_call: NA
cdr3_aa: CASSEYRGSTQYF
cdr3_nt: TGCGCCAGCAGTGAGTACCGGGGGAGCACGCAGTATTTT

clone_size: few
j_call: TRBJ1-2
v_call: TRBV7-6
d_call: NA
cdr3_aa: CASSLVGDTYGYTF
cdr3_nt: TGTGCCAGCAGCTTAGTCGGGGATACCTATGGCTACACCTTC

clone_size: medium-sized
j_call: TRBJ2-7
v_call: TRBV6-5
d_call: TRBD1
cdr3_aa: CASSPTTGTGGYEQYF
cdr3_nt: TGTGCCAGCAGTCCCACCACCGGGACAGGGGGCTACGAGCAGTACTTC

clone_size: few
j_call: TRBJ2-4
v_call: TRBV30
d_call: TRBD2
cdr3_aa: CAWSGGGLASGKLIQYF
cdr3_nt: TGTGCCTGGAGTGGAGGAGGGTTGGCTAGCGGCAAGCTCATTCAGTACTTC

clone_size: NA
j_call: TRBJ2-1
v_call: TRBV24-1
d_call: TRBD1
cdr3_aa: CATSDSRTGGHNEQFF
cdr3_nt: TGTGCCACCAGTGATTCCAGGACAGGGGGTCACAATGAGCAGTTCTTC

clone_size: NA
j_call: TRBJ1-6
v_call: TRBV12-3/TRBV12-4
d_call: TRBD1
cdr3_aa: CASTKQGAGSPLHF
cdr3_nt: TGTGCCAGCACCAAACAGGGGGCTGGTTCACCCCTCCACTTT

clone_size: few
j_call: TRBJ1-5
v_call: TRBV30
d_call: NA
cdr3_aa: CAWSVKGQGSNQPQHF
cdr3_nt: TGTGCCTGGAGTGTAAAAGGTCAGGGTAGCAATCAGCCCCAGCATTTT

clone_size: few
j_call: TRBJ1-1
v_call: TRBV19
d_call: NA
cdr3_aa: CASSIGGKEREAFF
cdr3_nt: TGTGCCAGTAGTATAGGAGGGAAAGAGAGGGAAGCTTTCTTT

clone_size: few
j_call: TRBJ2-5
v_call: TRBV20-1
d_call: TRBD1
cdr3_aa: CSARIPQGTGRSYKETQYF
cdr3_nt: TGCAGTGCTAGGATCCCGCAGGGGACAGGAAGATCTTATAAAGAGACCCAGTACTTC

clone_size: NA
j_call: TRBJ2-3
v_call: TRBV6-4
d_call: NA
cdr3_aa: CASSDGGGTDTQYF
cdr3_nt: TGTGCCAGCAGTGACGGGGGAGGCACAGATACGCAGTATTTT

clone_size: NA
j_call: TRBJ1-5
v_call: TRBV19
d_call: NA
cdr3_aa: CASSPPPRANQPQHF
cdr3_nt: TGTGCCAGTAGTCCCCCCCCCCGGGCCAATCAGCCCCAGCATTTT

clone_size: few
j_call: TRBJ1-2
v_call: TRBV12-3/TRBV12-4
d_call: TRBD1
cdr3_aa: CASQDRGLGNYGYTF
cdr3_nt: TGTGCCAGCCAGGACAGGGGGCTAGGTAACTATGGCTACACCTTC

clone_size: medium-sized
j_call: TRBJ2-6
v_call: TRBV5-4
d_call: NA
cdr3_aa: CASSLGFDSGANVLTF
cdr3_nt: TGTGCCAGCAGCTTGGGGTTCGACTCTGGGGCCAACGTCCTGACTTTC

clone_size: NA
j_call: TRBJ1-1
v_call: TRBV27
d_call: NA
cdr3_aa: CASSLDPDPYTEAFF
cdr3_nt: TGTGCCAGCAGCTTGGATCCGGATCCCTACACTGAAGCTTTCTTT

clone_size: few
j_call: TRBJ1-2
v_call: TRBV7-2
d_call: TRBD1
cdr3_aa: CASSRTGMGYYGYTF
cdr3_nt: TGTGCCAGCAGCCGGACAGGGATGGGTTACTATGGCTACACCTTC

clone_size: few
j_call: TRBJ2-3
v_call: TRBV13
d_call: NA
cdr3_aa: CASSLGRMVEGENTDTQYF
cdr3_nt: TGTGCCAGCAGCTTAGGCAGGATGGTGGAGGGCGAGAACACAGATACGCAGTATTTT

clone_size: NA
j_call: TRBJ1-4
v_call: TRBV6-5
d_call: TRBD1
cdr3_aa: CAGTQEGTGREKLFF
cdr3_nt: TGTGCCGGCACCCAAGAAGGGACAGGGAGGGAAAAACTGTTTTTT

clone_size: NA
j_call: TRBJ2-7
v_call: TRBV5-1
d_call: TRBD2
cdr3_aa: CASRSTAGSSYEQYF
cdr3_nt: TGCGCCAGCAGATCGACAGCGGGGTCCTCCTACGAGCAGTACTTC

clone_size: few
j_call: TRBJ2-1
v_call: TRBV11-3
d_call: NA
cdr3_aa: CASSWTESEQFF
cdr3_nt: TGTGCCAGCAGCTGGACGGAGAGTGAGCAGTTCTTC

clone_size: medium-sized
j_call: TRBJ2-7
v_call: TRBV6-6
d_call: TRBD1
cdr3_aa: CASSRDRGYEQYF
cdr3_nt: TGTGCCAGCAGCCGGGACAGGGGATACGAGCAGTACTTC

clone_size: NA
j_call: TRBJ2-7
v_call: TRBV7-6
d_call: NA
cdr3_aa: CASSFGQGSYEQYF
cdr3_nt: TGTGCCAGCAGCTTCGGCCAGGGTAGTTACGAGCAGTACTTC

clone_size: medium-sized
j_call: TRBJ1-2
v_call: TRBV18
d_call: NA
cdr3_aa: CASSPGLTRRGYTF
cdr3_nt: TGTGCCAGCTCACCAGGGCTTACCCGTAGGGGCTACACCTTC

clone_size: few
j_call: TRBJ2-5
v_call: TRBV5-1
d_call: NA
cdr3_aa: CASSLAWSETQYF
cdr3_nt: TGCGCCAGCAGCTTGGCTTGGTCAGAGACCCAGTACTTC

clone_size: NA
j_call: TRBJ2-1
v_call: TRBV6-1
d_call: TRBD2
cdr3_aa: CASSEDWGLLYSYNEQFF
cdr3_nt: TGTGCCAGCAGTGAAGACTGGGGACTACTTTACTCCTACAATGAGCAGTTCTTC